The T cell receptor (beta chain) described here comes from a study of T cells in Graves' hyperthyroidism and ophthalmopathy. This clonotype has more than one count but fewer than ten. The investigators amplified TCR beta CDR3 regions from RNA transcripts. During a first-round RT-PCR of the TCR CDR3, the HTBI primer set was used. Using its own MiXCR run on the multiplex PCR reads, TCRdb lists one record per CDR3 protein. The profile shows a few hundred thousand distinct CDR3 sequences, 14% to 15% of them singletons. The patients, who ranged from 18 to 65 in age, presented with newly diagnosed hyperthyroidism lasting under 2 months. Clinical symptoms, serum thyroxine, TRAb, thyroid ultrasound and orbital computed tomography established diagnosis. Specimen: blood. This clonotype was sampled from a woman aged 25 to 39 with Graves' hyperthyroidism.

The CDR3 region is CSAMGQDTYGYTF. Here the CDR3 DNA reads TGCAGTGCTATGGGACAGGATACTTATGGCTACACCTTC. The genes are TRBV20-1 and TRBJ1-2; 8 positions agree with TRBD1. Looked up from germline, CDR1 is DFQATT and CDR2 is SNEGSKA (reference sequence). The trim removed 4 bases at V and 5 bases at J, leaving 6 bases unmatched. CDR3 size: 13 residues.